This TCR beta chain was captured in a study of blood T cell repertoires in COVID-19. Study background: Sample material is recorded as cDNA or gDNA derived from T cells, B-cell-depleted T cells, or PBMCs.

Recruitment covered about two dozen US areas and drew participants whose ages spanned about 18 to 95 years. The table came from immunoSEQ multiplex PCR; TCRdb's copy has only in-frame clones and leaves some out. The data contain more than 250,000 clones, roughly 87% of them singletons. The specimen sequenced was PBMCs or T cells enriched from blood (not recorded which). The source of this sequence is a woman aged 25-40 years who had recovered from COVID-19.

CDR3 sequence reads: CASSHGQKTNYGYTF. Written as DNA, the CDR3 is TGTGCCAGCAGTCACGGACAGAAAACTAACTATGGCTACACCTTC. This sequence joins TRBV9 and TRBJ1-2, with D possibly matching TRBD1 (6 bases). This CDR3 contains 15 residues. Trimming took 5 bases from V and 0 from J, leaving 14 bases between them. CDR1 is SGDLS, CDR2 YYNGEE, per germline.